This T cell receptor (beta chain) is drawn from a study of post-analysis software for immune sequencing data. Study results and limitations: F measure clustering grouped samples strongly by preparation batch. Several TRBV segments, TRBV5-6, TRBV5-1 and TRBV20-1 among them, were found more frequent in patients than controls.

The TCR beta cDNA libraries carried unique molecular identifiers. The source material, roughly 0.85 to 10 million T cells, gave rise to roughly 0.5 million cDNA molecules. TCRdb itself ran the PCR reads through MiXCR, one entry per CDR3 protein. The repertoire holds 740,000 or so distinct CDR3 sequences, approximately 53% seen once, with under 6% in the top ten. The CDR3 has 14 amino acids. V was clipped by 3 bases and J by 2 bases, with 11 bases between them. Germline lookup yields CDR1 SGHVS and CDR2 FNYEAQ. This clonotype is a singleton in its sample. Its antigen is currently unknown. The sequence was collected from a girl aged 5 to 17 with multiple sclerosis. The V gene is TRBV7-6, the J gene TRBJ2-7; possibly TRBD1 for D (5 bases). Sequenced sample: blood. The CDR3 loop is CASSFIQGTYEQYF. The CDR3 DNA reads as TGTGCCAGCAGCTTTATCCAGGGCACCTACGAGCAGTACTTC.